These 24 T cell receptor beta chains were sequenced from one sample in a study of radiotherapy plus CTLA-4 blockade in lung cancer. Repertoires were generated with immunoSEQ multiplex PCR, while TCRdb's copy carries only in-frame clones and drops some. The data show about 110,000 clones, approximately 87% seen once. The sequencing here drew on peripheral blood, taken from a patient treated with radiotherapy plus ipilimumab. These TCRs come from a human donor with non-small cell lung cancer that progressed on radiotherapy plus ipilimumab. Some clones in this sample may be carry-over from other donors' samples.

This clone was seen a handful of times. The V call is TRBV11-2, the J call TRBJ1-3; TRBD1 is a possible D gene (5 bases). Germline CDR1 is SGHAT and CDR2 is FQNNGV. V was cut by 7 bases and J by 2 bases, with 12 bases left in between. The CDR3 contains 14 residues. The CDR3 loop is CASNRRGTGNTIYF. The CDR3 DNA reads TGTGCCAGCAACCGCCGGGGGACTGGAAACACCATATATTTT.

In nucleotides, the CDR3 is TGCGCCAGCAGCTTGATGGGCGCAAGTACCTACGAGCAGTACTTC. It yields the protein CASSLMGASTYEQYF. V and J are TRBV5-1 and TRBJ2-7; the D is unclear. V lost 1 base and J lost 2, with 13 bases in between. CDR3 length: 15 residues. CDR1 SGHRS and CDR2 YFSETQ come from the germline V gene.

The J gene is TRBJ2-7, the V gene TRBV6-1; D uncertain. The CDR3 length is 14 residues. With 5 bases removed from V and 2 bases from J, the gap between germline ends came to 13 bases. Germline V gene lookup returns CDR1 MNHNS and CDR2 SASEGT. The CDR3 here is CASSQDNSAYEQYF. For the CDR3, the DNA is TGTGCCAGCAGTCAAGACAATTCAGCCTACGAGCAGTACTTC.

This clone was counted a single time. The J gene is TRBJ2-1, the V gene TRBV5-4, with a possible D match to TRBD1 (6 bases). V was cut by 4 bases and J by 4 bases, with 15 bases left in between. Germline V gene data show CDR1 as SGHNT and CDR2 as YYREEE (reference sequence). The CDR3 totals 15 residues. The CDR3 here is CASSPDTGPYNEQFF. CDR3 nucleotides: TGTGCCAGCAGCCCCGATACAGGGCCATACAATGAGCAGTTCTTC.

This chain connects TRBV6-5 to TRBJ1-1; tentatively, D is TRBD1 (5 bases). Looked up from germline, CDR1 is MNHEY and CDR2 is SVGAGI. The CDR3 spans 14 residues. Trimming shortened V by 5 bases and J by 0 bases, and 10 bases separated the two germline ends. This CDR3 is CASSPETVNTEAFF. The CDR3 nucleotides read TGTGCCAGCAGTCCCGAGACAGTGAACACTGAAGCTTTCTTT.

The J gene is TRBJ2-1, the V gene TRBV10-3; D gene ambiguous. Germline V gene sequence: CDR1 ENHRY, CDR2 SYGVKD. CDR3 length: 14 amino acids. Trimming cost V 3 bases and J 7 bases, with 13 bases left between them. DNA for the CDR3: TGTGCCATCAGTGACAGGTTGTTGGGGAATGAGCAGTTCTTC. Encoded protein: CAISDRLLGNEQFF.

The chain joins TRBV5-4 to TRBJ2-1; 8 nucleotides line up with TRBD2. V shed 2 bases, J shed 4 bases, and the junction held 5 bases outside the gene matches. The CDR3 loop spans 15 amino acids. The germline V gene has CDR1 SGHNT and CDR2 YYREEE (reference sequence). CDR3 nucleotide sequence: TGTGCCAGCAGCTTAAGTGCGGGGGGATACAATGAGCAGTTCTTC. Translating gives CASSLSAGGYNEQFF.

The chain carries TRBV15 and TRBJ2-5; perhaps D is TRBD1 or TRBD2 (6 bases each). Trimming left V 0 bases short and J 2 bases short, with 19 bases between. This CDR3 is 18 amino acids long. Germline values: CDR1 LNHNV, CDR2 YYDKDF (reference sequence). This chain's CDR3 is CATSREGAGLGAQETQYF. CDR3 sequence (DNA): TGTGCCACCAGCAGAGAAGGGGCGGGGTTGGGGGCTCAAGAGACCCAGTACTTC. The variable domain in full, completed from reference TRBV15 and TRBJ2-5, reads DAMVIQNPRYQVTQFGKPVTLSCSQTLNHNVMYWYQQKSSQAPKLLFHYYDKDFNNEADTPDNFQSRRPNTSFCFLDIRSPGLGDTAMYLCATSREGAGLGAQETQYFGPGTRLLVL.

The rearrangement uses TRBV2 and TRBJ2-6; no clear D gene. Germline CDR1 SNHLY, CDR2 FYNNEI. The CDR3 runs to 17 residues. Trimming left V 3 bases short and J 0 bases short, with 12 bases between. The CDR3 reads CASSEFRAISGANVLTF. The CDR3 DNA follows: TGTGCCAGCAGTGAGTTCCGTGCCATCTCTGGGGCCAACGTCCTGACTTTC.

The chain uses TRBV11-2 and TRBJ2-7; TRBD1 aligns across 10 bases. This CDR3 contains 17 residues. Germline lookup yields CDR1 SGHAT and CDR2 FQNNGV. The V and J ends lost 1 base and 4 bases, in that order; junction bases with no gene match: 10. This CDR3 reads CASSLAADRGRRYEQYF. CDR3 in DNA: TGTGCCAGCAGCTTAGCGGCCGACAGGGGGCGGAGGTACGAGCAGTACTTC.

The chain is built from TRBV2 and TRBJ2-7; 8 positions agree with TRBD2. The germline CDR1 and CDR2 sequences are SNHLY and FYNNEI. Unmatched junction bases numbered 10, after V lost 6 bases and J lost 3 bases. The CDR3 consists of 15 residues. The CDR3 DNA reads TGTGCCAGCAGGTTGAATCGGGAGGGAATCTACGAGCAGTACTTC. This gives the protein CASRLNREGIYEQYF.

This chain joins TRBV18 and TRBJ2-5; 7 nucleotides agree with TRBD2. The CDR3 is 14 amino acids. CDR1 KGHSH and CDR2 LQKENI come from the germline V gene. Trimming at V came to 3 bases and at J to 2 bases, leaving 3 bases not matched to a gene. This CDR3 is CASSPLGGQETQYF. The CDR3 DNA is TGTGCCAGCTCACCTCTCGGGGGGCAAGAGACCCAGTACTTC.

The chain carries TRBV15 and TRBJ1-5; D remains ambiguous. Trimming left V 5 bases short and J 5 bases short, with 16 bases between. Germline lookup yields CDR1 LNHNV and CDR2 YYDKDF (reference sequence). CDR3 length: 15 amino acids. CDR3 coding DNA: TGTGCCACCAGCCCCCGTGGGCGGGGATATCAGCCCCAGCATTTT. Translating gives CATSPRGRGYQPQHF. The full variable domain, completed using reference TRBV15 and TRBJ1-5, is DAMVIQNPRYQVTQFGKPVTLSCSQTLNHNVMYWYQQKSSQAPKLLFHYYDKDFNNEADTPDNFQSRRPNTSFCFLDIRSPGLGDTAMYLCATSPRGRGYQPQHFGDGTRLSIL.

This clone came up once. This chain uses TRBV7-3 with TRBJ2-6; 8 nucleotides agree with TRBD1. The CDR3 totals 19 residues. V was pared by 4 bases and J by 0 bases, with 11 bases of the junction left unmatched. Per germline, CDR1 SGHTA and CDR2 FQGTGA. The CDR3 protein is CASSSTRDRSISGANVLTF. CDR3 DNA: TGTGCCAGCAGCTCAACCCGGGACAGGTCCATCTCTGGGGCCAACGTCCTGACTTTC.

The gene calls are TRBV5-1 and TRBJ1-1, with 7 bases fitting TRBD1. V shed 6 bases and J 3 bases; nucleotides not matched to a gene: 8. This CDR3 is built from 14 residues. Germline CDR1 SGHRS, CDR2 YFSETQ. CDR3 in amino acids: CASTRRQGDTEAFF. CDR3 coding DNA: TGCGCCAGCACCAGGAGGCAGGGGGACACTGAAGCTTTCTTT.

The gene calls are TRBV4-2 and TRBJ2-5, with 8 bases that match TRBD2. The CDR3 loop spans 18 amino acids. The V segment lost 1 base and the J segment 4 bases; nucleotides outside the gene matches: 14. Germline assignment: CDR1 LGHNA and CDR2 YNFKEQ. Here the CDR3 reads CASSQGTSAGGARETQYF. The CDR3 DNA reads TGTGCCAGCAGCCAAGGGACATCTGCCGGGGGGGCCCGAGAGACCCAGTACTTC.

The chain couples TRBV4-2 to TRBJ1-5; no clear D. The V gene lost 0 bases and the J gene lost 4 bases, with 10 bases spanning the gap. This CDR3 region has 15 residues. Germline CDR1 and CDR2: LGHNA and YNFKEQ. The chain's CDR3 is CASSQDGRVNQPQHF. The DNA for the CDR3 is TGTGCCAGCAGCCAAGATGGGCGGGTTAATCAGCCCCAGCATTTT.

The CDR3 is CASSSDYEQYF. The DNA for the CDR3 is TGTGCCAGCAGCTCCGACTACGAGCAGTACTTC. This chain connects TRBV7-2 to TRBJ2-7; D unresolved. V was pared by 4 bases and J by 3 bases, with 4 bases between. The CDR3 is 11 residues long. CDR1 SGHTA and CDR2 FQGNSA come from the germline V gene.

The gene calls are TRBV4-3 and TRBJ1-1; D possibly corresponds to TRBD1 (5 bases). CDR1 and CDR2 from the germline V gene are LGHNA and YSLEER. Trimming removed 6 bases from V and 4 bases from J, with 15 bases in between. This CDR3 comprises 14 residues. The CDR3 here is CASSFSRVFTEAFF. DNA for the CDR3: TGCGCCAGCAGTTTCAGCAGGGTATTCACTGAAGCTTTCTTT.

The rearrangement joins TRBV2 to TRBJ2-5; TRBD1 aligns across 8 bases. The CDR3 runs 15 residues. With 5 bases clipped from V and 3 bases from J, the junction kept 8 bases outside the gene matches. Germline V gives CDR1 SNHLY, CDR2 FYNNEI. The CDR3 coding sequence is TGTGCCAGCAGTCCGGACAGGGCAGGGGAAGAGACCCAGTACTTC. As protein: CASSPDRAGEETQYF.

This sequence joins TRBV7-2 and TRBJ1-1; D not resolved. The CDR3 sequence is 14 residues long. Germline V gene data show CDR1 as SGHTA and CDR2 as FQGNSA. V lost 2 bases and J 3 bases, leaving 10 bases between the germline ends. The CDR3 protein is CASSLQTMDTEAFF. DNA of the CDR3: TGTGCCAGCAGCTTACAGACAATGGACACTGAAGCTTTCTTT. The variable domain in full, with the rest retrieved from reference TRBV7-2 and TRBJ1-1, is GAGVSQSPSNKVTEKGKDVELRCDPISGHTALYWYRQSLGQGLEFLIYFQGNSAPDKSGLPSDRFSAERTGGSVSTLTIQRTQQEDSAVYLCASSLQTMDTEAFFGQGTRLTVV.

J is TRBJ2-1 and V is TRBV19; D is tentatively TRBD1 or TRBD2 (5 bases each). CDR1 and CDR2 from the germline V gene are LNHDA and SQIVND (reference sequence). The CDR3 loop spans 16 amino acids. V lost 3 bases and J lost 9, with 21 bases in between. The CDR3, as DNA: TGTGCCAGTAGTATGACTATGGTTAAAGGGACCGGTGAGCAGTTCTTC. Translating it yields CASSMTMVKGTGEQFF.

V is TRBV7-2 and J is TRBJ2-7, with TRBD1 as a possible D gene (5 bases). Germline CDR1 is SGHTA and CDR2 is FQGNSA. The CDR3 has 13 amino acids. Between the trimmed V and J ends, which lost 3 bases and 6 bases, there was a span of 12 bases. The CDR3 here is CASSFVGAAEQYF. The CDR3 DNA reads as TGTGCCAGCAGCTTCGTTGGGGCGGCCGAGCAGTACTTC.

This chain uses TRBV9 with TRBJ1-3; no definite D call. CDR1 and CDR2 (germline): SGDLS, YYNGEE. Trimming pared 2 bases from V and 4 bases from J, leaving 16 bases between. The CDR3 spans 16 residues. CDR3 DNA: TGTGCCAGCAGCGTTCTCCCAGGCGAAGTGGGAAACACCATATATTTT. It is translated as CASSVLPGEVGNTIYF.